Below, 14 T cell receptor beta chains from the same sample are listed, as sequenced in a study of blood T cell repertoires in COVID-19. Only in-frame clones appear in the TCRdb table, and some are missing; sequencing was by immunoSEQ multiplex PCR. The profile covers some 100,000 clones, with 70% to 85% appearing a single time and roughly 7.9% taken by the ten largest. Specimen: peripheral blood. The source is an elderly woman with active or convalescent COVID-19.

This clone has more than one count but fewer than ten. V usage is TRBV18 and J usage is TRBJ2-7, with D possibly TRBD1 on 5 matching bases. V was pared by 5 bases and J by 3 bases, with 8 bases between. Germline CDR1 is KGHSH and CDR2 is LQKENI. The CDR3 has 12 amino acids. Written as DNA, the CDR3 is TGTGCCAGCTCAAAGACAGTCTACGAGCAGTACTTC. As protein: CASSKTVYEQYF.

The chain is built from TRBV10-3 and TRBJ1-3; 7 positions agree with TRBD1. Germline V CDR1 and CDR2: ENHRY, SYGVKD. With V trimmed by 8 bases and J by 0 bases, 10 bases remained unmatched. CDR3 length: 16 amino acids. CDR3 sequence: CAISAGGTVSGNTIYF. The CDR3 bases are TGTGCCATCTCCGCCGGAGGGACAGTCTCTGGAAACACCATATATTTT.

The chain recombines TRBV28 with TRBJ2-1; no clear D. The CDR3 length is 15 residues. Trimming cost V 3 bases and J 3 bases, with 12 bases left between them. CDR1 and CDR2 (germline): MDHEN, SYDVKM. Written as DNA, the CDR3 is TGTGCCAGCAGTTTTCAGTATCCAGACTACAATGAGCAGTTCTTC. Translating it yields CASSFQYPDYNEQFF.

This clone showed up just a few times. The CDR3 protein is CASSPRREDYGYTF. The CDR3 DNA reads as TGCGCCAGCAGCCCCCGGAGGGAGGACTATGGCTACACCTTC. This chain links TRBV4-1 with TRBJ1-2; no clear D. CDR3 length: 14 residues. Germline V lookup: CDR1 MGHRA, CDR2 YSYEKL. The V end was cut by 4 bases, the J end by 3 bases, with 12 bases between.

This clone was observed once. V and J are TRBV11-2 and TRBJ1-5, with D perhaps TRBD1 (5 bases). Deletions cut 4 bases from V and 0 bases from J, with 16 bases between. The CDR3 is 17 residues long. Germline loops: CDR1 SGHAT, CDR2 FQNNGV. Written as DNA, the CDR3 is TGTGCCAGCAGCTCCGCGGACACCTACTATAGCAATCAGCCCCAGCATTTT. Its protein product is CASSSADTYYSNQPQHF.

The rearrangement links TRBV14 to TRBJ2-7; maybe TRBD2 (6 bases). CDR1 and CDR2 from the germline V gene are SGHDN and FVKESK. CDR3 length: 13 residues. V lost 1 base and J lost 6, with 10 bases in between. Here the CDR3 reads CASSQVWGVEQYF. DNA for the CDR3: TGTGCCAGCAGCCAAGTGTGGGGGGTCGAGCAGTACTTC.

This chain connects TRBV10-3 to TRBJ2-5; D unresolved. CDR3 size: 15 residues. In germline, CDR1 is ENHRY, CDR2 SYGVKD. With 2 bases removed from V and 2 bases from J, the gap between germline ends came to 12 bases. The CDR3 is CAISEIPVAQETQYF. CDR3 coding DNA: TGTGCCATCAGTGAGATCCCCGTGGCACAAGAGACCCAGTACTTC.

The chain is built from TRBV30 and TRBJ1-4; 10 nucleotides line up with TRBD1. J lost 16 bases, V lost 3 bases, and 17 bases had no gene match. This CDR3 contains 15 residues. Germline V CDR1 and CDR2: GTSNPN, SVGIG (reference sequence). The CDR3 sequence: CAWSKGAALGDRGFF. The CDR3 bases are TGTGCCTGGAGCAAGGGGGCCGCGCTTGGGGACAGGGGGTTTTTT.

The chain is built from TRBV11-2 and TRBJ2-6; D not resolved. The ends were cut back, 2 bases at V and 1 base at J, with 6 bases in the middle. The CDR3 covers 15 residues. Germline V gene sequence: CDR1 SGHAT, CDR2 FQNNGV. The CDR3 here is CASSLLRSGANVLTF. Written as DNA, the CDR3 is TGTGCCAGCAGCTTATTGAGGTCTGGGGCCAACGTCCTGACTTTC.

The chain uses TRBV28 and TRBJ2-5, with unresolved D. CDR3 length: 11 amino acids. Trimming took 6 bases from V and 7 from J, leaving 9 bases between them. Germline CDR1 and CDR2: MDHEN and SYDVKM. The CDR3 spells CASREQWTQYF. In nucleotides, the CDR3 is TGTGCCAGCAGAGAACAGTGGACCCAGTACTTC.

This clone has only one observation. This sequence joins TRBV6-6 and TRBJ2-2; TRBD1 agrees at 7 bases. J lost 4 bases, V lost 6 bases, and 11 bases had no gene match. The CDR3 spans 16 residues. From germline, CDR1 is MNHNY and CDR2 SVGAGI (reference sequence). CDR3 sequence reads: CASRHDRVRPTGELFF. The CDR3 nucleotides are TGTGCCAGCAGGCACGACAGGGTTCGGCCCACCGGGGAGCTGTTTTTT.

This clone has a single count. V usage is TRBV30 and J usage is TRBJ1-2; unclear D gene. V lost 4 bases and J lost 3, with 12 bases in between. The CDR3 extends over 13 amino acids. Germline V gene lookup returns CDR1 GTSNPN and CDR2 SVGIG (reference sequence). The CDR3 sequence is CAWMRSPDYGYTF. The DNA for the CDR3 is TGTGCCTGGATGAGAAGCCCCGACTATGGCTACACCTTC.

The genes are TRBV5-4 and TRBJ1-2, with D maybe TRBD1 (5 bases). The CDR3 spans 13 residues. V gave up 0 bases and J gave up 2 bases, with 5 bases separating them. Germline-derived CDR1 and CDR2 are SGHNT and YYREEE (reference sequence). CDR3 sequence reads: CASSLGQNYGYTF. In nucleotides, the CDR3 is TGTGCCAGCAGCTTGGGACAGAACTATGGCTACACCTTC.

Regarding this clone: The same CDR3 arises from other DNA sequences in this sample as well. This rearrangement joins TRBV5-1 to TRBJ1-6, with TRBD1 matching over 9 bases. Trimming at V came to 0 bases and at J to 8 bases, leaving 3 bases not matched to a gene. The V gene's germline CDR1 is SGHRS and CDR2 YFSETQ. The CDR3 loop spans 15 amino acids. The CDR3 protein is CASSLAGQGYSPLHF. As DNA, the CDR3 is TGCGCCAGCAGCTTGGCCGGACAGGGGTATTCACCCCTCCACTTT.